This T cell receptor (beta chain) was profiled in a study of OX40 agonist ivuxolimab in advanced cancers. Turning to the study itself: The drug used for patients, ivuxolimab, was an agonistic anti-OX40 (CD134) antibody.

In regard to this clone: Its antigen remains unknown.

The data were produced by immunoSEQ multiplex PCR, yet TCRdb's version contains in-frame clones alone and is incomplete. This repertoire shows tens of thousands of clones, 90% found once; its top ten account for about 0.7%. The V gene's germline CDR1 is SQVTM and CDR2 ANQGSEA. The V and J ends lost 6 bases and 2 bases, in that order; junction bases with no gene match: 5. This CDR3 has 14 residues. Study-wide points: There was clonal expansion of CD4+ and CD8+ blood T cells by week 6 at 0.1 to 3.0 mg/kg.

The source material was CD4+ or CD8+ T cells sorted from blood, sampled in a trial of the OX40 agonist ivuxolimab. V and J are TRBV29-1 and TRBJ1-1, with 11 bases aligning to TRBD1. The receptor was isolated from an adult with an advanced solid tumor such as melanoma, head and neck, liver or kidney cancer. The CDR3 protein is CSVGQGGGNTEAFF. CDR3 in DNA: TGCAGCGTGGGACAGGGGGGAGGAAACACTGAAGCTTTCTTT.